The 30 T cell receptor beta chains in this list originate from one sample, sequenced in a study of shared clonotypes between healthy human individuals. Sequencing was performed with immunoSEQ multiplex PCR; in TCRdb, only in-frame clones are kept and a portion is missing. The profile shows around 2,000,000 clones, approximately 95% of them singletons. Material: naive CD4+ T cells sorted from blood. Subset of the sample: CD45RA+ positively selected. Source of these receptors: a man aged 18 to 29 in good health.

CDR3 loop: CASSPTGTSYGYTF. For the CDR3, the DNA is TGTGCCAGCAGCCCCACCGGGACCAGCTATGGCTACACCTTC. The V gene is TRBV5-6, the J gene TRBJ1-2, with D perhaps matching TRBD1 (5 bases). Germline-derived CDR1 and CDR2 are SGHDT and YYEEEE. V shed 4 bases and J shed 4 bases, with 14 bases lying between them. This CDR3 region has 14 residues.

The chain uses TRBV19 and TRBJ1-1, with TRBD1 matching over 7 bases. The length of the CDR3 is 11 residues. CDR1 LNHDA and CDR2 SQIVND come from the germline V gene (reference sequence). V shed 9 bases, J shed 14 bases, and the junction held 12 bases outside the gene matches. This CDR3 is CASEGWDSPFF. CDR3 nucleotides: TGTGCCAGCGAAGGCTGGGACAGTCCCTTCTTT.

About this clone itself: At the DNA level, this CDR3 is encoded by other sequences in the same sample as well. The rearrangement uses TRBV6-5 and TRBJ2-7, with TRBD1 matching over 10 bases. The CDR3 length is 15 residues. The germline gives CDR1 MNHEY, CDR2 SVGAGI. V shed 2 bases and J 0 bases; nucleotides not matched to a gene: 1. The chain's CDR3 is CASSYRDRGSYEQYF. CDR3 nucleotide sequence: TGTGCCAGCAGTTACCGGGACAGGGGCTCCTACGAGCAGTACTTC.

The chain is built from TRBV27 and TRBJ1-5; 7 bases agree with TRBD1. The germline gives CDR1 MNHEY, CDR2 SMNVEV (reference sequence). This CDR3 is built from 14 residues. Trimming cost V 7 bases and J 4 bases; bases outside gene matches: 7. DNA for the CDR3: TGTGCCAGCAAGGGGGCAGGGTTAAATCAGCCCCAGCATTTT. This encodes CASKGAGLNQPQHF.

This chain links TRBV6-5 with TRBJ2-6; D not certain. V was shortened by 2 bases and J by 0 bases, with 5 bases between the two germline ends. Germline CDR1 is MNHEY and CDR2 is SVGAGI. The CDR3 length is 15 residues. CDR3 DNA: TGTGCCAGCAGTTACAAGTCCTCTGGGGCCAACGTCCTGACTTTC. Its translation is CASSYKSSGANVLTF.

The genes are TRBV7-9 and TRBJ1-6; TRBD1 might be the D (6 bases). Deletions cut 2 bases from V and 9 bases from J, with 11 bases between. This CDR3 region has 14 residues. CDR1 is SEHNR, CDR2 FQNEAQ, per germline (reference sequence). CDR3: CASSLRQEGSPLHF. Written as DNA, the CDR3 is TGTGCCAGCAGCTTAAGACAGGAAGGTTCACCCCTCCACTTT.

On this clone itself: The same CDR3 also results from other DNA sequences found in this sample. This rearrangement joins TRBV5-4 to TRBJ2-3; possibly TRBD1 for D (6 bases). This CDR3 region has 15 residues. Germline assignment: CDR1 SGHNT and CDR2 YYREEE (reference sequence). V was pared by 2 bases and J by 0 bases, with 10 bases between. As DNA, the CDR3 is TGTGCCAGCAGCTTAGGAGGACAGAGCACAGATACGCAGTATTTT. It is translated as CASSLGGQSTDTQYF.

V is TRBV18 and J is TRBJ1-2; D may be TRBD1 (6 bases). The CDR3 sequence is 13 residues long. Germline V CDR1 and CDR2: KGHSH, LQKENI. V was trimmed by 2 bases and J by 7 bases, leaving 11 bases between them. The CDR3 here is CASSPGTDSGYTF. The CDR3 DNA sequence: TGTGCCAGCTCACCAGGGACGGACAGTGGCTACACCTTC.

Notes on this clone: At one of its ends the junction is not consistent with the germline gene, which may arise from a read error. The chain has TRBV7-7 and TRBJ2-5, with a possible D match to TRBD2 (6 bases). Per the germline V gene, CDR1 is SSHAT and CDR2 is FNYEAQ (reference sequence). The CDR3 sequence is 14 residues long. CDR3 amino acids: CASSSGRVGETQYF. The CDR3 nucleotides are TGTGCTAGCAGCTCCGGGAGAGTAGGGGAGACCCAGTACTTC.

The chain employs TRBV2 and TRBJ1-1; D unclear. V lost 3 bases to trimming and J lost 0 bases, with 8 bases between them. This CDR3 region has 14 residues. The germline CDR1 and CDR2 sequences are SNHLY and FYNNEI. The CDR3 region is CASSETGVNTEAFF. CDR3 nucleotides: TGTGCCAGCAGTGAGACTGGGGTGAACACTGAAGCTTTCTTT.

The V call is TRBV6-1, the J call TRBJ1-5; D ambiguous. Deletions cut 5 bases from V and 4 bases from J, with 15 bases between. This CDR3 spans 15 amino acids. From germline, CDR1 is MNHNS and CDR2 SASEGT. In DNA form, the CDR3 reads TGTGCCAGCAGTTCCCGCTCGGAGGAGAATCAGCCCCAGCATTTT. It translates to CASSSRSEENQPQHF.

V usage is TRBV4-2 and J usage is TRBJ2-1; 9 positions match TRBD1. Germline values: CDR1 LGHNA, CDR2 YNFKEQ. The CDR3 consists of 15 residues. The V gene end was trimmed by 5 bases and the J gene end by 3 bases; junction bases not matched to a gene: 5. The CDR3 sequence: CASSEATGGYNEQFF. DNA for the CDR3: TGTGCCAGCAGCGAAGCGACAGGGGGCTACAATGAGCAGTTCTTC.

A note on this clone: A junction end diverges from the germline sequence, so it may reflect a read error. The gene calls are TRBV7-7 and TRBJ2-7; D might be TRBD2 (5 bases). CDR1 is SSHAT and CDR2 is FNYEAQ in the germline V gene (reference sequence). The CDR3 has 13 residues. CDR3 sequence: CASSLVEGYEQYF. The CDR3 DNA sequence: TGTGCTAGCAGCTTAGTAGAGGGATACGAGCAGTACTTC. Variable domain in full (rest from reference TRBV7-7 and TRBJ2-7): GAGVSQSPRYKVTKRGQDVTLRCDPISSHATLYWYQQALGQGPEFLTYFNYEAQPDKSGLPSDRFSAERPEGSISTLTIQRTEQRDSAMYRCASSLVEGYEQYFGPGTRLTVT.

The chain uses TRBV7-2 and TRBJ2-5; 7 bases fit TRBD2. Losses at the gene ends were 0 bases for V and 4 bases for J; bases not matched to a gene: 11. CDR1 is SGHTA and CDR2 is FQGNSA in the germline V gene. This CDR3 is built from 17 residues. CDR3 sequence: CASSLANRGRVLETQYF. Written as DNA, the CDR3 is TGTGCCAGCAGCTTAGCAAATCGGGGGAGGGTCCTAGAGACCCAGTACTTC. Full variable domain (missing parts from reference TRBV7-2 and TRBJ2-5): GAGVSQSPSNKVTEKGKDVELRCDPISGHTALYWYRQSLGQGLEFLIYFQGNSAPDKSGLPSDRFSAERTGGSVSTLTIQRTQQEDSAVYLCASSLANRGRVLETQYFGPGTRLLVL.

The genes are TRBV15 and TRBJ2-1; D not certain. The germline V gene has CDR1 LNHNV and CDR2 YYDKDF (reference sequence). CDR3 size: 14 residues. Trimming removed 5 bases from V and 4 bases from J, with 12 bases in between. This CDR3 reads CATSPRGVYNEQFF. The CDR3 region has the DNA TGTGCCACCAGCCCCCGAGGAGTGTACAATGAGCAGTTCTTC.

The rearrangement links TRBV11-2 to TRBJ2-5, with 7 nucleotides matching TRBD1. The CDR3 length is 14 residues. Germline CDR1 reads SGHAT; CDR2 reads FQNNGV. Losses at the gene ends were 5 bases for V and 5 bases for J; bases not matched to a gene: 8. The DNA of the CDR3 is TGTGCCAGCAGCAGGGCAGGGGGTTGGGAGACCCAGTACTTC. This sequence encodes CASSRAGGWETQYF.

Here the CDR3 reads CAISGTAGGTDTQYF. Here the CDR3 DNA reads TGTGCCATCAGTGGGACTGCCGGGGGGACAGATACGCAGTATTTT. The chain has TRBV10-3 and TRBJ2-3, with 7 bases that match TRBD2. Trimming took 4 bases from V and 3 from J; bases not matched to a gene: 7. The V gene's germline CDR1 is ENHRY and CDR2 SYGVKD. The CDR3 loop spans 15 amino acids.

The chain has TRBV7-2 and TRBJ1-6; D unresolved. The CDR3 totals 16 residues. V was cut by 0 bases and J by 10 bases, with 16 bases left in between. The germline CDR1 and CDR2 sequences are SGHTA and FQGNSA. The chain's CDR3 is CASSLAPSGRGSPLHF. CDR3 in DNA: TGTGCCAGCAGCTTAGCGCCGTCGGGCCGTGGGTCACCCCTCCACTTT. Together with reference TRBV7-2 and TRBJ1-6, the CDR3 gives the full variable domain: GAGVSQSPSNKVTEKGKDVELRCDPISGHTALYWYRQSLGQGLEFLIYFQGNSAPDKSGLPSDRFSAERTGGSVSTLTIQRTQQEDSAVYLCASSLAPSGRGSPLHFGNGTRLTVT.

The rearrangement joins TRBV4-3 to TRBJ2-5; 7 bases are shared with TRBD2. The length of the CDR3 is 17 residues. V lost 1 base to trimming and J lost 1 base; unmatched junction nucleotides: 9. Germline CDR1 reads LGHNA; CDR2 reads YSLEER. CDR3 protein: CASSQARPSSGQETQYF. Here the CDR3 DNA reads TGCGCCAGCAGCCAAGCCCGACCCTCTAGCGGCCAAGAGACCCAGTACTTC.

J is TRBJ1-4 and V is TRBV5-1; possible D gene TRBD1, 5 bases. The V end was cut by 4 bases, the J end by 2 bases, with 15 bases between. Germline assignment: CDR1 SGHRS and CDR2 YFSETQ. The CDR3 is 16 residues long. The CDR3 coding sequence is TGCGCCAGCAGCCTGGGGCCGATGGGGACTAATGAAAAACTGTTTTTT. It specifies CASSLGPMGTNEKLFF. The full variable domain, with the rest looked up from reference TRBV5-1 and TRBJ1-4, is KAGVTQTPRYLIKTRGQQVTLSCSPISGHRSVSWYQQTPGQGLQFLFEYFSETQRNKGNFPGRFSGRQFSNSRSEMNVSTLELGDSALYLCASSLGPMGTNEKLFFGSGTQLSVL.

This sequence joins TRBV28 and TRBJ1-5; D gene unclear. The CDR3 sequence is 14 residues long. The germline gives CDR1 MDHEN, CDR2 SYDVKM. V shed 1 base and J shed 3 bases, with 7 bases lying between them. The CDR3 loop reads CASSLSGYNQPQHF. The DNA of the CDR3 is TGTGCCAGCAGTTTATCCGGATACAATCAGCCCCAGCATTTT.

About this clone: Additional DNA sequences in this sample encode the identical CDR3. The V gene is TRBV30, the J gene TRBJ1-2; a possible D gene is TRBD1 (5 bases). The CDR3 length is 12 residues. Trimming cost V 0 bases and J 7 bases, with 9 bases left between them. Per the germline V gene, CDR1 is GTSNPN and CDR2 is SVGIG (reference sequence). The CDR3 DNA is TGTGCCTGGAGTGTCCAGGGTGGTGGCTACACCTTC. Translation: CAWSVQGGGYTF.

The chain joins TRBV29-1 to TRBJ2-5; perhaps TRBD1 as D (6 bases). Germline CDR1 SQVTM, CDR2 ANQGSEA. Between the trimmed V and J ends, which lost 4 bases and 0 bases, there was a span of 9 bases. The CDR3 sequence is 13 residues long. The CDR3 reads CSVAGQYQETQYF. In DNA, the CDR3 is TGCAGCGTTGCCGGACAGTACCAAGAGACCCAGTACTTC.

This chain connects TRBV5-5 to TRBJ2-7, with 8 bases lining up with TRBD1. Germline CDR1 and CDR2: SGHKS and YYEKEE (reference sequence). The V gene end was trimmed by 6 bases and the J gene end by 0 bases; junction bases not matched to a gene: 5. The CDR3 contains 14 residues. The CDR3 region has the DNA TGTGCCAGCACCAGACAGGGGACCTCCTACGAGCAGTACTTC. Its protein is CASTRQGTSYEQYF. Using reference TRBV5-5 and TRBJ2-7 for the parts outside the CDR3, the full variable domain is DAGVTQSPTHLIKTRGQQVTLRCSPISGHKSVSWYQQVLGQGPQFIFQYYEKEERGRGNFPDRFSARQFPNYSSELNVNALLLGDSALYLCASTRQGTSYEQYFGPGTRLTVT.

The V and J genes are TRBV2 and TRBJ1-6; no definite D call. V was clipped by 0 bases and J by 10 bases, with 7 bases between them. Germline CDR1 is SNHLY and CDR2 is FYNNEI. The CDR3 has 13 residues. The CDR3 DNA is TGTGCCAGCAGTGAAGCATTGGGGTCACCCCTCCACTTT. Translating it yields CASSEALGSPLHF.

Comment on this clone: The sample contains more than one DNA sequence encoding this CDR3. V usage is TRBV5-1 and J usage is TRBJ2-2; maybe TRBD1 (5 bases). Per the germline V gene, CDR1 is SGHRS and CDR2 is YFSETQ. The ends were cut back, 3 bases at V and 0 bases at J, with 6 bases in the middle. The CDR3 consists of 14 residues. The CDR3 coding sequence is TGCGCCAGCAGCTCAGGGTCGAACACCGGGGAGCTGTTTTTT. Residues: CASSSGSNTGELFF. Full variable domain (rest looked up from reference TRBV5-1 and TRBJ2-2): KAGVTQTPRYLIKTRGQQVTLSCSPISGHRSVSWYQQTPGQGLQFLFEYFSETQRNKGNFPGRFSGRQFSNSRSEMNVSTLELGDSALYLCASSSGSNTGELFFGEGSRLTVL.

As to this clone: The identical CDR3 is also encoded by other nucleotide sequences in the sample. The chain carries TRBV7-3 and TRBJ2-3; D remains ambiguous. This CDR3 is 15 amino acids long. The V end was cut by 2 bases, the J end by 0 bases, with 9 bases between. Germline V gives CDR1 SGHTA, CDR2 FQGTGA. The CDR3 sequence: CASSLGPSSTDTQYF. The CDR3 nucleotides read TGTGCCAGCAGCTTAGGGCCCTCCAGCACAGATACGCAGTATTTT.

This chain links TRBV7-2 with TRBJ2-1, with D perhaps TRBD1 (7 bases). This CDR3 region has 15 residues. Germline-derived CDR1 and CDR2 are SGHTA and FQGNSA. Trimming shortened V by 6 bases and J by 1 base, and 13 bases separated the two germline ends. CDR3 nucleotides: TGTGCCAGCAGACCCAGGGGGGTATCCTACAATGAGCAGTTCTTC. Protein sequence: CASRPRGVSYNEQFF.

The chain joins TRBV11-3 to TRBJ1-4, with 7 bases aligning to TRBD1. The CDR3 length is 15 residues. From germline, CDR1 is SGHNT and CDR2 YENEEA. V gave up 7 bases and J gave up 5 bases; unmatched junction bases: 10. The CDR3 loop is CASTNRDSPNEKLFF. For the CDR3, the DNA is TGTGCCAGCACCAACCGGGACAGCCCCAATGAAAAACTGTTTTTT.

The gene calls are TRBV19 and TRBJ2-7; 9 bases are shared with TRBD2. Germline values: CDR1 LNHDA, CDR2 SQIVND (reference sequence). There are 13 residues in the CDR3. J was trimmed by 3 bases and V by 6 bases; bases with no gene match: 3. In DNA, the CDR3 is TGTGCCAGTAGGGCTAGCGGGAACTACGAGCAGTACTTC. Encoded protein: CASRASGNYEQYF.